This T cell receptor (beta chain) was found in a study of blood T cells in healthy people across ages. Then a second PCR, running about 6 to 12 cycles, was carried out with a sample-barcoded 5' primer and a J-beta primer mix. TCRdb independently ran MiXCR on the 5' RACE reads; one entry per CDR3 protein. The repertoire holds about 1,800,000 distinct CDR3 sequences, with approximately 30% as singletons. Notes on the study in general: What prevented conclusive comparison of naive and antigen-experienced cells was that PBMCs were unsorted.

This clonotype has more than one count but fewer than ten. Its antigen remains unknown. This CDR3 spans 18 amino acids. Trimming took 3 bases from V and 6 from J; bases not matched to a gene: 15. From germline, CDR1 is MNHNS and CDR2 SASEGT. Each donor was a healthy Caucasian individual from Russia, aged roughly 6 to 100. The chain joins TRBV6-1 to TRBJ2-7, with 12 positions matching TRBD2. The TCR sequence derives from a woman aged 25 to 39 in good health. Sequencing was carried out using blood. The CDR3 spells CASSEYPGLAGRKAEQYF. The CDR3 coding sequence is TGTGCCAGCAGTGAGTACCCCGGACTAGCGGGGCGAAAGGCCGAGCAGTACTTC.